This T cell receptor (beta chain) is drawn from a study of T cell repertoires in cytomegalovirus infection. On the study more broadly: Shared public TCR beta signatures pointed to both CMV infection and a matching HLA type.

TCRdb redid the calling of the reads with MiXCR, one entry per CDR3 protein. The repertoire holds over 150,000 distinct CDR3 sequences, roughly a fifth seen once, with 2.5% to 3% in the top ten. Findings and limits, study-wide: CMV-specific TCR beta clonotypes restricted by HLA-C were the ones dominating the ex vivo response. Accumulated public TCR beta family frequency recognized individuals carrying CMV together with the relevant HLA.

A few counts support this clonotype. Its specificity is unknown. Germline V gene sequence: CDR1 MDHEN, CDR2 SYDVKM. The trim removed 3 bases at V and 2 bases at J, leaving 6 bases unmatched. The length of the CDR3 is 16 residues. The clonotype originates from a human donor in good health (CMV status not recorded). Some clones in this sample may be carry-over from other donors' samples. This sequence joins TRBV28 and TRBJ2-3, with 9 bases matching TRBD2. Material: PBMCs. The CDR3 sequence: CASSFIERGDTDTQYF. The CDR3, as DNA: TGTGCCAGCAGTTTCATCGAGCGGGGGGACACAGATACGCAGTATTTT.